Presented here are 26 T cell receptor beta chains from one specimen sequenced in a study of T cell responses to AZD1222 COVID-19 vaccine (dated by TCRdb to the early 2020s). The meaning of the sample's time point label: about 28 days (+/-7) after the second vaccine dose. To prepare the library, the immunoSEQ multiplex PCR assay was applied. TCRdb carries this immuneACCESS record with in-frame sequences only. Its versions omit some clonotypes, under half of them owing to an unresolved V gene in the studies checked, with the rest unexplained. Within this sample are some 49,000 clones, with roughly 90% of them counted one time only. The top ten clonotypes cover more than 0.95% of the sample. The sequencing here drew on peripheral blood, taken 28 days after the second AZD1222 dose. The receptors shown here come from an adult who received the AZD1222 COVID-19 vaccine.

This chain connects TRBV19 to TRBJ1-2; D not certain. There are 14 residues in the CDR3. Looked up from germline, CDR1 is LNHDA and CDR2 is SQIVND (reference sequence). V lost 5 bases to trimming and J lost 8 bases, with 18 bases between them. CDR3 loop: CASSPTGGAGGYTF. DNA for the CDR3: TGTGCCAGTAGTCCTACGGGTGGAGCGGGGGGCTACACCTTC.

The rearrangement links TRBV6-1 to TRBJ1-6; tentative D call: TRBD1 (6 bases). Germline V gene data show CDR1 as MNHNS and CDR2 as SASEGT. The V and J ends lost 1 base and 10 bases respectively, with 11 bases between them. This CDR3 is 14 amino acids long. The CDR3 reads CASSEGGGRSPLHF. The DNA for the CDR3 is TGTGCCAGCAGTGAAGGAGGGGGTCGGTCACCCCTCCACTTT.

This CDR3 reads CASSQAPYTDTQYF. CDR3 in DNA: TGTGCCAGCAGCCAAGCCCCATATACAGATACGCAGTATTTT. The chain has TRBV3-1 (or the pseudogene TRBV3-2) and TRBJ2-3; no clear D gene. V lost 1 base, J lost 3 bases, and 8 bases lay in between. CDR1 LGHDT and CDR2 YNNKEL come from the germline V gene (reference sequence). The length of the CDR3 is 14 residues.

The CDR3 DNA reads TGTGCCAGCACCCAAGGGAGCGGGGCATATGGCTACACCTTC. It translates to CASTQGSGAYGYTF. The J gene is TRBJ1-2, the V gene TRBV9; D perhaps matches TRBD1 (5 bases). V lost 6 bases, J lost 5 bases, and 17 bases lay in between. This CDR3 comprises 14 residues. CDR1 and CDR2 from the germline V gene are SGDLS and YYNGEE. The complete variable domain, with remaining parts taken from reference TRBV9 and TRBJ1-2, reads DSGVTQTPKHLITATGQRVTLRCSPRSGDLSVYWYQQSLDQGLQFLIQYYNGEERAKGNILERFSAQQFPDLHSELNLSSLELGDSALYFCASTQGSGAYGYTFGSGTRLTVV.

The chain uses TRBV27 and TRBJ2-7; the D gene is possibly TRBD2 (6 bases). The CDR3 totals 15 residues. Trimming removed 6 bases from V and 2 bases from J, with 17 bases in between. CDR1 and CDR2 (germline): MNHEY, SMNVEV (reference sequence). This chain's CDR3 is CASSQTSSTPYEQYF. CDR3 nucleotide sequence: TGTGCCAGCAGCCAGACTAGTTCCACCCCCTACGAGCAGTACTTC.

The CDR3 sequence: CASSFWGPSNQPQHF. CDR3 DNA: TGTGCCAGCAGTTTTTGGGGACCCAGCAATCAGCCCCAGCATTTT. This chain links TRBV28 with TRBJ1-5; the D gene is possibly TRBD1 (5 bases). CDR3 length equals 15 residues. The V end lost 3 bases, the J end lost 1 base, and 10 bases lay between the germline ends. The germline CDR1 and CDR2 sequences are MDHEN and SYDVKM.

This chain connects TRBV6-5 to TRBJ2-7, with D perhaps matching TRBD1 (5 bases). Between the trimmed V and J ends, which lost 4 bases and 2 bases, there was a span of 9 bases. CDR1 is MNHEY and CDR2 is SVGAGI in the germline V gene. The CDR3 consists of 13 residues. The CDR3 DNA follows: TGTGCCAGCAGTTTAGGGGCCCCCTACGAGCAGTACTTC. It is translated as CASSLGAPYEQYF.

The CDR3 nucleotides are TGCGCCAGCAGCCCGGACAGGGGCACAGATACGCAGTATTTT. It is translated as CASSPDRGTDTQYF. The chain carries TRBV5-1 and TRBJ2-3; the match to TRBD1 covers 8 bases. The CDR3 contains 14 residues. Per the germline V gene, CDR1 is SGHRS and CDR2 is YFSETQ. Trimming cost V 4 bases and J 1 base; bases outside gene matches: 2.

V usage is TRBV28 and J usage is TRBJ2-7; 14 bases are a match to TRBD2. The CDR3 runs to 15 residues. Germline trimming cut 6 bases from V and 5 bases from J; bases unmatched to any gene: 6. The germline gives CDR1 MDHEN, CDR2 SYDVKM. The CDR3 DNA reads TGTGCCAGCAGGCTGACTAGCGGGAGGGCCAACGAGCAGTACTTC. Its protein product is CASRLTSGRANEQYF.

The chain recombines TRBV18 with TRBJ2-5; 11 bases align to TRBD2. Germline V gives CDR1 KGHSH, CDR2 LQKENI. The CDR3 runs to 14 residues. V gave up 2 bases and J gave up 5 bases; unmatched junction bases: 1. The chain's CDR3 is CASSPLAGGETQYF. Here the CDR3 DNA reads TGTGCCAGCTCACCATTAGCGGGAGGGGAGACCCAGTACTTC. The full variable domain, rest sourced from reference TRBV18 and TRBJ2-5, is NAGVMQNPRHLVRRRGQEARLRCSPMKGHSHVYWYRQLPEEGLKFMVYLQKENIIDESGMPKERFSAEFPKEGPSILRIQQVVRGDSAAYFCASSPLAGGETQYFGPGTRLLVL.

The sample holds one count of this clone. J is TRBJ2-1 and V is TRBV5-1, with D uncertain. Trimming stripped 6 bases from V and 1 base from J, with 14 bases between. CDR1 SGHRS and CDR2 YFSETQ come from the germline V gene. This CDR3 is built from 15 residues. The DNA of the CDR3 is TGCGCCAGCAACATTGCGACGTGGTCCTACAATGAGCAGTTCTTC. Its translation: CASNIATWSYNEQFF.

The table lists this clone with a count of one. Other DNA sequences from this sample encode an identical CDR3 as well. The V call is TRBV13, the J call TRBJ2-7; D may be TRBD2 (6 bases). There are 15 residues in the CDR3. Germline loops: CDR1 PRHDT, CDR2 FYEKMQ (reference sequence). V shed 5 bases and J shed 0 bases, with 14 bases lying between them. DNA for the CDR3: TGTGCCAGCAGCCACTTAGCGGAACACTCCTACGAGCAGTACTTC. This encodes CASSHLAEHSYEQYF.

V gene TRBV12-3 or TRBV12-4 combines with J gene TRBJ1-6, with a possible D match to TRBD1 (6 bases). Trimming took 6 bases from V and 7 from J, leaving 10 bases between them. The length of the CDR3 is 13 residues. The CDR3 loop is CASSRDKNSPLHF. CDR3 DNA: TGTGCCAGCAGCCGGGACAAAAATTCACCCCTCCACTTT.

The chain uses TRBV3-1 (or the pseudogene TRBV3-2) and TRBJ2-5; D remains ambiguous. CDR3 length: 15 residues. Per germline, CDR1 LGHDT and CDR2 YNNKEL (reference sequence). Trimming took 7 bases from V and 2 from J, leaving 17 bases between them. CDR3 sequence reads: CASKPLTQVQETQYF. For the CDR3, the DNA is TGTGCCAGCAAGCCACTCACCCAAGTTCAAGAGACCCAGTACTTC.

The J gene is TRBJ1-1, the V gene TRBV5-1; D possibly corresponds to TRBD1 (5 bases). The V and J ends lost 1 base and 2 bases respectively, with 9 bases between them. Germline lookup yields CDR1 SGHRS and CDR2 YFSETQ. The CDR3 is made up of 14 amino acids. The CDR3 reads CASSLSGQNTEAFF. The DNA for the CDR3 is TGCGCCAGCAGCTTGTCGGGGCAAAACACTGAAGCTTTCTTT.

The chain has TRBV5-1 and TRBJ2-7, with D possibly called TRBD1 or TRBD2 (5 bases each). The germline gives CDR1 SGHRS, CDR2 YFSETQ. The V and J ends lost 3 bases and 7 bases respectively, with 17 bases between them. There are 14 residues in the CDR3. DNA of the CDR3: TGCGCCAGCAGCTGGGGGAGCCCATATAGGGAGCAGTACTTC. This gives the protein CASSWGSPYREQYF.

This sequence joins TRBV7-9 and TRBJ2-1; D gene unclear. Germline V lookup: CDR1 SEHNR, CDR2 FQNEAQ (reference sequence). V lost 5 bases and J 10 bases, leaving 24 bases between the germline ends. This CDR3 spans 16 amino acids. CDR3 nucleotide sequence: TGTGCCAGCAGCCCCCCGGCGAGTAGGGCCAGACGGGAGCAGTTCTTC. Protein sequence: CASSPPASRARREQFF. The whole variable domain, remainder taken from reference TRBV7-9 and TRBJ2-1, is DTGVSQNPRHKITKRGQNVTFRCDPISEHNRLYWYRQTLGQGPEFLTYFQNEAQLEKSRLLSDRFSAERPKGSFSTLEIQRTEQGDSAMYLCASSPPASRARREQFFGPGTRLTVL.

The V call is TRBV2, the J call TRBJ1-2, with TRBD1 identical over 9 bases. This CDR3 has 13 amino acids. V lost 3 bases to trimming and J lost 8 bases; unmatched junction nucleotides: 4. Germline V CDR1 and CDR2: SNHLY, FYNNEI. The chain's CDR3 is CASSDRDRVGYTF. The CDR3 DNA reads TGTGCCAGCAGTGACCGGGACAGGGTCGGCTACACCTTC.

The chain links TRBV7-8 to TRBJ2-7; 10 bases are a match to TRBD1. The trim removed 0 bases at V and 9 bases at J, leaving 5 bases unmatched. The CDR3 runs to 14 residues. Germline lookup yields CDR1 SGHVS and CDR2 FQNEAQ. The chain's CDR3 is CASSLADRGRVQYF. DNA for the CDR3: TGTGCCAGCAGCTTAGCGGACAGGGGGAGAGTGCAGTACTTC. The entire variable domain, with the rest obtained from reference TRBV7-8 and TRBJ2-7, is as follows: GAGVSQSPRYKVAKRGQDVALRCDPISGHVSLFWYQQALGQGPEFLTYFQNEAQLDKSGLPSDRFFAERPEGSVSTLKIQRTQQEDSAVYLCASSLADRGRVQYFGPGTRLTVT.

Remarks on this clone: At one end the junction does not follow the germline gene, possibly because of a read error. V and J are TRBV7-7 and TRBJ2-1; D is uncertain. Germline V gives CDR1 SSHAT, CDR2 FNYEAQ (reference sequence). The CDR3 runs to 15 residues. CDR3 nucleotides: TGTGCTAGCAGCTCTGACCCGAGCTCCTACAATGAGCAGTTCTTC. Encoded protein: CASSSDPSSYNEQFF.

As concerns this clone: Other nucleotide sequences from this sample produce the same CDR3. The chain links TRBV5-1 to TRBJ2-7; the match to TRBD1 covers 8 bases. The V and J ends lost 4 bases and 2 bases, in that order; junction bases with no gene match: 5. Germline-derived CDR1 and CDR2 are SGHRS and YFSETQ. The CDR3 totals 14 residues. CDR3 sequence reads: CASSSGQGAYEQYF. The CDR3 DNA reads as TGCGCCAGCAGCAGTGGACAGGGTGCCTACGAGCAGTACTTC.

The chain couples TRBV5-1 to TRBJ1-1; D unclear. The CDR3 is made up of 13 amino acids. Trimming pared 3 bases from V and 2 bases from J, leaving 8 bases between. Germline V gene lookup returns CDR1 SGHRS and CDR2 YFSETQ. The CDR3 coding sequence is TGCGCCAGCAGCTCAGCGCATAACACTGAAGCTTTCTTT. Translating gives CASSSAHNTEAFF.

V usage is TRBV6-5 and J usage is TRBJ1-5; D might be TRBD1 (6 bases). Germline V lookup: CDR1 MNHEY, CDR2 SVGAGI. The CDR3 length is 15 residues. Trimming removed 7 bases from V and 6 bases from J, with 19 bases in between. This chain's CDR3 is CASITGGAKGQPQHF. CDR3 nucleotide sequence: TGTGCCAGCATCACGGGGGGCGCGAAGGGTCAGCCCCAGCATTTT.

The CDR3 region has the DNA TGTGCCAGCAGCCTTGGTCCGGGCGGAGGTTATGGCTACACCTTC. This gives the protein CASSLGPGGGYGYTF. The chain combines TRBV5-5 with TRBJ1-2; the D is unclear. V gave up 4 bases and J gave up 5 bases, with 18 bases separating them. Germline V gives CDR1 SGHKS, CDR2 YYEKEE (reference sequence). The CDR3 extends over 15 amino acids.

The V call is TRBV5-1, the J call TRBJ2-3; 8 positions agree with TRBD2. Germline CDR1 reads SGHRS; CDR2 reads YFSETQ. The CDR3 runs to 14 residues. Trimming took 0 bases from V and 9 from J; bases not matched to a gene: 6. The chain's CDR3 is CASSLEHPGGTQYF. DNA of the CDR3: TGCGCCAGCAGCTTGGAACACCCGGGAGGGACGCAGTATTTT.

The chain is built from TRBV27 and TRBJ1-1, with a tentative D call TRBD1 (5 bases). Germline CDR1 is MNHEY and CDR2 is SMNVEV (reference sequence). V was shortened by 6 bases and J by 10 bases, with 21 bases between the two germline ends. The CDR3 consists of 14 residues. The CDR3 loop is CASSSRGGNSGAFF. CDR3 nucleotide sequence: TGTGCCAGCAGCTCACGTGGGGGGAATAGTGGAGCTTTCTTT.